A selection of T cell receptor beta chains follows, all from one sample in a study of blood T cells in healthy people across ages. TCRdb re-derived calls from the 5' RACE reads in MiXCR, one entry per CDR3 protein. This sample has around 900,000 distinct CDR3 sequences; roughly 51% occur once, and the top ten carry about 20%. Source material: blood. The source is an older woman in good health. The CDR3 runs from the conserved cysteine through the conserved F or W. A D gene is named only where the DNA matches it firmly. Size values are once, few and many counts, or a class for expanded clones, and some rows have none.

d_call: TRBD2
v_call: TRBV27
j_call: TRBJ2-3
clone_size: few
cdr3_aa: CASSFEGLSTDTQYF
cdr3_nt: TGTGCCAGCAGTTTTGAGGGACTATCCACAGATACGCAGTATTTT

d_call: -
v_call: TRBV30
j_call: TRBJ2-3
clone_size: -
cdr3_aa: CAWAHGSGVDTQYF
cdr3_nt: TGTGCCTGGGCGCACGGGTCCGGTGTAGATACGCAGTATTTT

d_call: TRBD1
v_call: TRBV20-1
j_call: TRBJ2-7
clone_size: -
cdr3_aa: CSAKGQGYEQYF
cdr3_nt: TGCAGTGCTAAGGGACAGGGCTACGAGCAGTACTTC

d_call: TRBD2
v_call: TRBV15
j_call: TRBJ2-3
clone_size: few
cdr3_aa: CATSRTREAAQYF
cdr3_nt: TGTGCCACCAGCAGAACACGGGAGGCTGCGCAGTATTTT

d_call: -
v_call: TRBV29-1
j_call: TRBJ1-6
clone_size: few
cdr3_aa: CSAQRGVNSPLHF
cdr3_nt: TGCAGCGCTCAACGAGGGGTGAATTCACCCCTCCACTTT

d_call: -
v_call: TRBV24-1
j_call: TRBJ2-3
clone_size: -
cdr3_aa: CATRREYTDTQYF
cdr3_nt: TGTGCCACCAGAAGGGAGTACACAGATACGCAGTATTTT

d_call: -
v_call: TRBV7-3
j_call: TRBJ2-1
clone_size: -
cdr3_aa: CASSLTGQWDNEQFF
cdr3_nt: TGTGCCAGCAGCTTAACGGGGCAGTGGGACAATGAGCAGTTCTTC

d_call: TRBD2
v_call: TRBV20-1
j_call: TRBJ2-3
clone_size: -
cdr3_aa: CSFSGRAGTQYF
cdr3_nt: TGCAGCTTTAGCGGGAGGGCCGGGACGCAGTATTTT

d_call: TRBD1
v_call: TRBV5-1
j_call: TRBJ2-3
clone_size: -
cdr3_aa: CASSWVRRQGGDTQYF
cdr3_nt: TGCGCCAGCAGCTGGGTGAGGCGACAGGGGGGCGATACGCAGTATTTT

d_call: TRBD2
v_call: TRBV7-2
j_call: TRBJ2-5
clone_size: -
cdr3_aa: CASSFGGRAAETQYF
cdr3_nt: TGTGCCAGCAGCTTCGGCGGGAGGGCCGCAGAGACCCAGTACTTC

d_call: -
v_call: TRBV6-2/TRBV6-3
j_call: TRBJ2-3
clone_size: few
cdr3_aa: CASRLTSTDTQYF
cdr3_nt: TGTGCCAGCAGGCTGACTAGCACAGATACGCAGTATTTT

d_call: -
v_call: TRBV7-9
j_call: TRBJ2-5
clone_size: -
cdr3_aa: CASSLGIGEETQYF
cdr3_nt: TGTGCCAGCAGCTTAGGAATAGGAGAAGAGACCCAGTACTTC

d_call: -
v_call: TRBV25-1
j_call: TRBJ1-6
clone_size: few
cdr3_aa: CASRSSYNSPLHF
cdr3_nt: TGTGCCAGCCGGAGCTCCTATAATTCACCCCTCCACTTT

d_call: TRBD1
v_call: TRBV6-5
j_call: TRBJ2-7
clone_size: -
cdr3_aa: CASSSPGQGGYF
cdr3_nt: TGTGCCAGCAGCTCTCCGGGACAGGGGGGGTACTTC

d_call: TRBD1
v_call: TRBV28
j_call: TRBJ2-7
clone_size: -
cdr3_aa: CASSRPGTGTYEQYF
cdr3_nt: TGTGCCAGCAGTCGTCCCGGGACAGGGACCTACGAGCAGTACTTC

d_call: -
v_call: TRBV11-2
j_call: TRBJ1-2
clone_size: -
cdr3_aa: CASSYGDEGYTF
cdr3_nt: TGTGCCAGCAGCTACGGGGACGAGGGCTACACCTTC

d_call: TRBD2
v_call: TRBV7-8
j_call: TRBJ2-1
clone_size: many
cdr3_aa: CASSLAFGLAGNVNEQFF
cdr3_nt: TGTGCCAGCAGCTTAGCTTTCGGACTAGCGGGAAATGTTAATGAGCAGTTCTTC

d_call: -
v_call: TRBV9
j_call: TRBJ1-2
clone_size: -
cdr3_aa: CASSAPIKGHGYTF
cdr3_nt: TGTGCCAGCAGCGCCCCGATTAAGGGACATGGCTACACCTTC

d_call: TRBD1
v_call: TRBV12-3/TRBV12-4
j_call: TRBJ2-5
clone_size: -
cdr3_aa: CASSLSQGAVETQYF
cdr3_nt: TGTGCCAGCAGTTTGAGTCAGGGGGCGGTCGAGACCCAGTACTTC

d_call: -
v_call: TRBV20-1
j_call: TRBJ2-3
clone_size: -
cdr3_aa: CSPGTAGASVYTQYF
cdr3_nt: TGCAGTCCAGGGACGGCGGGGGCTTCTGTGTATACGCAGTATTTT

d_call: TRBD2
v_call: TRBV6-2/TRBV6-3
j_call: TRBJ2-3
clone_size: -
cdr3_aa: CASSQEREFTDTQYF
cdr3_nt: TGTGCCAGCAGCCAAGAGCGGGAGTTTACAGATACGCAGTATTTT

d_call: -
v_call: TRBV6-1
j_call: TRBJ2-7
clone_size: -
cdr3_aa: CASSERWGHYEQYF
cdr3_nt: TGTGCCAGCAGTGAACGTTGGGGACACTACGAGCAGTACTTC

d_call: -
v_call: TRBV15
j_call: TRBJ1-1
clone_size: once
cdr3_aa: CATSREGGAKDTEAFF
cdr3_nt: TGTGCCACCAGCAGAGAAGGGGGGGCAAAAGACACTGAAGCTTTCTTT

d_call: -
v_call: TRBV5-1
j_call: TRBJ2-7
clone_size: few
cdr3_aa: CATSSPPAYEQYF
cdr3_nt: TGCGCCACCAGTTCCCCTCCAGCCTACGAGCAGTACTTC

d_call: -
v_call: TRBV20-1
j_call: TRBJ1-1
clone_size: once
cdr3_aa: CSARPHGTTNTEAFF
cdr3_nt: TGCAGTGCTAGACCCCACGGGACAACGAACACTGAAGCTTTCTTT

d_call: -
v_call: TRBV6-1
j_call: TRBJ2-2
clone_size: few
cdr3_aa: CASTPTLGTPAENTGELFF
cdr3_nt: TGTGCCAGCACTCCAACCTTAGGGACACCAGCTGAGAACACCGGGGAGCTGTTTTTT

d_call: TRBD1
v_call: TRBV25-1
j_call: TRBJ1-2
clone_size: few
cdr3_aa: CASRSRTGYGYTF
cdr3_nt: TGTGCCAGCAGATCCAGGACAGGCTATGGCTACACCTTC

d_call: TRBD1
v_call: TRBV7-9
j_call: TRBJ2-3
clone_size: -
cdr3_aa: CASSLGTGGFVDTQYF
cdr3_nt: TGTGCCAGCAGCTTAGGAACAGGGGGATTCGTAGATACGCAGTATTTT

d_call: -
v_call: TRBV27
j_call: TRBJ2-5
clone_size: -
cdr3_aa: CASSPNYNEQYF
cdr3_nt: TGTGCCAGCAGTCCCAACTACAATGAGCAGTACTTC

d_call: -
v_call: TRBV11-2
j_call: TRBJ2-6
clone_size: -
cdr3_aa: CASSLVSGSGANVLTF
cdr3_nt: TGTGCCAGCAGCTTAGTTTCAGGGTCCGGGGCCAACGTCCTGACTTTC

d_call: -
v_call: TRBV15
j_call: TRBJ2-5
clone_size: -
cdr3_aa: CATSSNRWGGETQYF
cdr3_nt: TGTGCCACCAGCAGTAATCGTTGGGGAGGAGAGACCCAGTACTTC

d_call: TRBD1
v_call: TRBV6-2/TRBV6-3
j_call: TRBJ2-7
clone_size: many
cdr3_aa: CASSDAQGRGSYEQYF
cdr3_nt: TGTGCCAGCAGCGACGCACAGGGGAGAGGCTCCTACGAGCAGTACTTC

d_call: TRBD1
v_call: TRBV18
j_call: TRBJ1-2
clone_size: few
cdr3_aa: CASSPASRDRGYGYTF
cdr3_nt: TGTGCCAGCTCACCAGCTAGCCGGGACAGGGGATATGGCTACACCTTC

d_call: -
v_call: TRBV7-3
j_call: TRBJ2-7
clone_size: -
cdr3_aa: CASSLGVGGSYEQYF
cdr3_nt: TGTGCCAGCAGCCTCGGGGTTGGGGGCTCCTACGAGCAGTACTTC

d_call: -
v_call: TRBV7-8
j_call: TRBJ2-5
clone_size: -
cdr3_aa: CASRVRGAETQYF
cdr3_nt: TGTGCCAGCAGAGTGAGAGGGGCAGAGACCCAGTACTTC

d_call: TRBD1
v_call: TRBV3-1
j_call: TRBJ2-5
clone_size: few
cdr3_aa: CASSEGQGKETQYF
cdr3_nt: TGTGCCAGCAGCGAGGGACAGGGTAAAGAGACCCAGTACTTC

d_call: TRBD2
v_call: TRBV7-2
j_call: TRBJ2-7
clone_size: few
cdr3_aa: CASSILSGRAYEQYF
cdr3_nt: TGTGCCAGCAGCATTCTTAGCGGGAGGGCCTACGAGCAGTACTTC

d_call: -
v_call: TRBV7-6
j_call: TRBJ2-1
clone_size: -
cdr3_aa: CASSLATQGGALVEQFF
cdr3_nt: TGTGCCAGCAGCTTAGCAACGCAGGGGGGGGCATTAGTTGAGCAGTTCTTC

d_call: -
v_call: TRBV29-1
j_call: TRBJ1-1
clone_size: -
cdr3_aa: CSVVNWRRTEAFF
cdr3_nt: TGCAGCGTTGTGAACTGGAGGAGGACTGAAGCTTTCTTT

d_call: -
v_call: TRBV6-5
j_call: TRBJ1-4
clone_size: few
cdr3_aa: CASGTYEKLFF
cdr3_nt: TGTGCCAGCGGGACGTATGAAAAACTGTTTTTT

d_call: TRBD2
v_call: TRBV6-2/TRBV6-3
j_call: TRBJ2-7
clone_size: -
cdr3_aa: CASIKIRRGLAGGYEQYF
cdr3_nt: TGTGCCAGCATTAAGATCCGTCGTGGCCTAGCGGGAGGATACGAGCAGTACTTC

d_call: TRBD1
v_call: TRBV7-2
j_call: TRBJ2-3
clone_size: few
cdr3_aa: CASSPSPGNRGWDTQYF
cdr3_nt: TGTGCCAGCAGCCCATCCCCTGGGAACAGGGGGTGGGATACGCAGTATTTT

d_call: TRBD1
v_call: TRBV20-1
j_call: TRBJ2-4
clone_size: -
cdr3_aa: CSASPGQVGNIQYF
cdr3_nt: TGCAGTGCTAGCCCGGGACAGGTGGGGAACATTCAGTACTTC

d_call: -
v_call: TRBV5-1
j_call: TRBJ2-3
clone_size: -
cdr3_aa: CASYQGGSTDTQYF
cdr3_nt: TGCGCCAGCTACCAGGGAGGTAGCACAGATACGCAGTATTTT

d_call: -
v_call: TRBV18
j_call: TRBJ2-5
clone_size: -
cdr3_aa: CASSLTIKETQYF
cdr3_nt: TGTGCCAGCTCGCTCACTATTAAAGAGACCCAGTACTTC

d_call: -
v_call: TRBV5-6
j_call: TRBJ2-5
clone_size: -
cdr3_aa: CASSLGIRGAGDNEQYF
cdr3_nt: TGTGCCAGCAGCTTGGGCATACGGGGGGCAGGGGACAATGAGCAGTACTTC

d_call: TRBD1
v_call: TRBV14
j_call: TRBJ1-6
clone_size: few
cdr3_aa: CATRGQGYNSPLHF
cdr3_nt: TGTGCCACCCGAGGACAGGGCTATAATTCACCCCTCCACTTT

d_call: TRBD2
v_call: TRBV10-3
j_call: TRBJ2-4
clone_size: -
cdr3_aa: CAISTQPGLARVGRAKNIQYF
cdr3_nt: TGTGCCATCAGTACCCAGCCGGGACTAGCGAGAGTCGGTAGGGCCAAAAACATTCAGTACTTC

d_call: -
v_call: TRBV15
j_call: TRBJ2-1
clone_size: few
cdr3_aa: CATSRGATGMFHEQFF
cdr3_nt: TGTGCCACCAGCAGAGGGGCAACAGGGATGTTCCATGAGCAGTTCTTC

d_call: TRBD2
v_call: TRBV18
j_call: TRBJ2-3
clone_size: -
cdr3_aa: CASSPGLAGEFGADTRYF
cdr3_nt: TGTGCCAGCTCACCGGGACTAGCGGGAGAATTCGGCGCAGATACGCGGTATTTT

d_call: TRBD2
v_call: TRBV4-3
j_call: TRBJ2-7
clone_size: few
cdr3_aa: CASSQELANEQYF
cdr3_nt: TGCGCCAGCAGCCAAGAACTAGCGAACGAGCAGTACTTC